This record looks at one T cell receptor (beta chain) sequence and its context. Its antigen is as yet unknown. This sample was taken from a study of CD8 T cells in ankylosing spondylitis. Quantitative molecular-barcoded 5'-RACE generated the TCR beta libraries. Using its own MiXCR run on the 5' RACE reads, TCRdb lists one record per CDR3 protein. The repertoire holds approximately 88,000 distinct CDR3 sequences, with about 8.1% as singletons. Germline assignment: CDR1 MNHEY and CDR2 SVGAGI. The length of the CDR3 is 13 residues. V shed 3 bases and J shed 0 bases, with 5 bases lying between them. The study, taken as a whole, reports: Apparently characteristic of ankylosing spondylitis blood was a TCR beta motif (eight highly homologous variants).

J is TRBJ1-1 and V is TRBV6-5; D ambiguous. The TCR comes from a male donor with ankylosing spondylitis or in good health (not recorded which). Sequencing used blood, either unsorted or a sorted T cell fraction (not recorded which). Here the CDR3 reads CASSYMVNTEAFF. CDR3 DNA sequence: TGTGCCAGCAGTTATATGGTGAACACTGAAGCTTTCTTT.